This TCR beta chain was sequenced in a study of blood T cell repertoires in COVID-19. As for the study in general: Collection of acute and convalescent COVID-19 samples took place in the United States, Italy and Spain. PBMCs, B-cell-depleted T cells, or T cells were the source of the cDNA or gDNA that made up the material.

The CDR3 is 13 amino acids. Trimming left V 9 bases short and J 6 bases short, with 15 bases between. Germline CDR1 is LNHDA and CDR2 is SQIVND (reference sequence). Original analysis: Researchers report that nucleated cell counts were estimated from reference gene primer amplification. Using immunoSEQ multiplex PCR, the repertoire was profiled, and TCRdb retains in-frame clones only, with some absent. For V, J and clone size, that table is used; D and trimming come from the DNA. The profile shows about 250,000 clones, approximately 80% of them singletons. This chain uses TRBV19 with TRBJ1-5; no clear D gene. The receptor comes from a man between 40 and 49 years old with acute or convalescent COVID-19. Sequencing used peripheral blood. In DNA, the CDR3 is TGTGCCAGCAGCGAGGCAGTGGGTCAGCCCCAGCATTTT. It yields the protein CASSEAVGQPQHF.